Listed below are T cell receptor beta chains from one sample, sequenced in a study of T cell clones after liver transplantation. Produced via immunoSEQ multiplex PCR; TCRdb's table is partial and in-frame only. This repertoire shows more than 75,000 clones, 82% found once; its top ten account for 0.45% to 0.55%. The sample was CD4+ T cells from blood, taken 45 to 46 months after liver transplant. All receptors derive from a human patient who received a liver transplant. The graft donor may have given rise to some T cells. Each CDR3 is given with its conserved first and last residue. A D gene is named only where the DNA matches it firmly. Only some rows state a clone size, as once, few, many or a class for expanded clones.

NA | TRBJ1-1 | NA | 13 | TRBV27 | TGTGCCAGCACCCCCACGGCGGGGGGGCGAGCTTTCTTT | CASTPTAGGRAFF
TRBD1 | TRBJ2-1 | NA | 12 | TRBV29-1 | TGCAGCGTTGGACAGGGCTACAATGAGCAGTTCTTC | CSVGQGYNEQFF
NA | TRBJ2-1 | NA | 12 | TRBV11-1 | TGTGCCAGCAGCTTAGGGGAGAATGAGCAGTTCTTC | CASSLGENEQFF
NA | TRBJ1-1 | NA | 13 | TRBV5-1 | TGCGCCAGCAGCTTGGTGGTTTCTGGTGAAGCTTTCTTT | CASSLVVSGEAFF
NA | TRBJ1-5 | NA | 14 | TRBV27 | TGTGCCAGCAATACCCGGGGCGGAAATCAGCCCCAGCATTTT | CASNTRGGNQPQHF
NA | TRBJ2-5 | NA | 12 | TRBV19 | TGTGCCAGTAGTCAGTACCAAGAGACCCAGTACTTC | CASSQYQETQYF
TRBD1 | TRBJ2-5 | NA | 14 | TRBV5-1 | TGCGCCAGCAGATCACAGGGGGCCCAAGAGACCCAGTACTTC | CASRSQGAQETQYF
TRBD1 | TRBJ2-7 | NA | 14 | TRBV27 | TGTGCCAGCAGGCGGACAGGGCAGACCTACGAGCAGTACTTC | CASRRTGQTYEQYF
NA | TRBJ2-3 | NA | 13 | TRBV10-3 | TGTGCCATCAGTGTTGGGGGGACAGATACGCAGTATTTT | CAISVGGTDTQYF
NA | TRBJ1-1 | NA | 14 | TRBV28 | TGTGCCAGCAGTTTAGCAGGGGTAAACACTGAAGCTTTCTTT | CASSLAGVNTEAFF
TRBD2 | TRBJ2-7 | NA | 14 | TRBV6-6 | TGTGCCAGCAGTCGTACGGGACTAGCGAACGAGCAGTACTTC | CASSRTGLANEQYF
NA | TRBJ1-2 | NA | 12 | TRBV2 | TGTGCCAGCAGTGGAGGGAACTATGGCTACACCTTC | CASSGGNYGYTF
TRBD2 | TRBJ2-7 | NA | 15 | TRBV19 | TGTGCCAGTAGCCCGACTAGCGGACGCTCCTACGAGCAGTACTTC | CASSPTSGRSYEQYF
NA | TRBJ2-3 | NA | 15 | TRBV30 | TGTGCCTGGGAATCAAGGGTGGGGGTAAGGGATACGCAGTATTTT | CAWESRVGVRDTQYF
NA | TRBJ2-3 | NA | 13 | TRBV7-2 | TGTGCCAGCAGATCGACCAGGGGAGATACGCAGTATTTT | CASRSTRGDTQYF
TRBD2 | TRBJ2-1 | NA | 15 | TRBV7-3 | TGTGCCAGCAGCCGTGGGACTAGCGGCAACAATGAGCAGTTCTTC | CASSRGTSGNNEQFF
NA | TRBJ1-3 | NA | 15 | TRBV27 | TGTGCCAGCAGTTCTTCTCACCTCGGGGGAAACACCATATATTTT | CASSSSHLGGNTIYF
NA | TRBJ2-6 | few | 17 | TRBV28 | TGTGCCAGCAGTTTAGACAGGTGGGCCTCTGGGGCCAACGTCCTGACTTTC | CASSLDRWASGANVLTF
NA | TRBJ1-2 | few | 12 | TRBV6-5 | TGTGCCAGTACCCCAGGGGTGGGTGGCTACACCTTC | CASTPGVGGYTF
TRBD1 | TRBJ2-5 | few | 14 | TRBV10-1 | TGCGCCAGCAGTCAGGGACAGGCCCCGGAGACCCAGTACTTC | CASSQGQAPETQYF
NA | TRBJ1-5 | NA | 14 | TRBV5-8 | TGTGCCAGCAGCTTCCAGGATCGCAATCAGCCCCAGCATTTT | CASSFQDRNQPQHF
TRBD1 | TRBJ1-2 | NA | 14 | TRBV27 | TGTGCCAGCAGTCCGGGACAGGGGGCCTATGGCTACACCTTC | CASSPGQGAYGYTF
NA | TRBJ1-1 | few | 15 | TRBV5-4 | TGTGCCAGCAGGCTTGGGGGGAAGAGGAACACTGAAGCTTTCTTT | CASRLGGKRNTEAFF
NA | TRBJ1-1 | NA | 12 | TRBV28 | TGTGCCAGCGAGGGTAGGTATGCGGGAGCTTTCTTT | CASEGRYAGAFF
NA | TRBJ1-1 | NA | 12 | TRBV6-5 | TGTGCCAGCAGGACCCTGAACACTGAAGCTTTCTTT | CASRTLNTEAFF
NA | TRBJ1-1 | NA | 17 | TRBV18 | TGTGCCAGCTCACCACTCCTTCGACAGGCCGTAAACACTGAAGCTTTCTTT | CASSPLLRQAVNTEAFF
TRBD1 | TRBJ2-1 | NA | 16 | TRBV6-6 | TGTGCCAGCATTAGCGGCCGGGACAGGGGCAGCAATGAGCAGTTCTTC | CASISGRDRGSNEQFF
NA | TRBJ1-2 | NA | 13 | TRBV6-1 | TGTGCCAGTAACAGGGCTCCTAACTATGGCTACACCTTC | CASNRAPNYGYTF
NA | TRBJ1-5 | few | 15 | TRBV18 | TGTGCCAGCTCACCACCGGCCAATAGCAATCAGCCCCAGCATTTT | CASSPPANSNQPQHF
NA | TRBJ2-7 | few | 13 | TRBV5-4 | TGTGCCAGCAGCTTGGAGGTCTCCTACGAGCAGTACTTC | CASSLEVSYEQYF
TRBD1 | TRBJ2-1 | NA | 14 | TRBV7-7 | TGTGCTAGCAGCATTAGACAGGGTTTTGGTGAGCAGTTCTTC | CASSIRQGFGEQFF